One sample yielded the 24 T cell receptor beta chains listed below, sequenced in a study of molecular identifiers for immune sequencing clone quantification. TCRdb called the PCR reads again in MiXCR, with one record for every CDR3 protein. The table includes tens of thousands of distinct CDR3 sequences, roughly 18% detected once. Sample: naive CD8+ T cells from blood, with Jurkat cell RNA spiked in. Described subset: FACS-sorted CD8+CD4-CCR7+CD45RA+ naive T cells. Source of these receptors: a human donor in good health. Some libraries in this study had Jurkat cell RNA spiked in.

This clonotype has at least ten counts. This chain joins TRBV6-6 and TRBJ1-2; D is undetermined. With 0 bases removed from V and 0 bases from J, the gap between germline ends came to 8 bases. CDR3 length: 15 residues. Per germline, CDR1 MNHNY and CDR2 SVGAGI (reference sequence). The CDR3 DNA sequence: TGTGCCAGCAGTTACTCCCCGGTTACTAACTATGGCTACACCTTC. Translation: CASSYSPVTNYGYTF.

Many counts were recorded for this clonotype. This chain connects TRBV12-3 or TRBV12-4 to TRBJ2-2; no clear D. Trimming took 7 bases from V and 5 from J, leaving 8 bases between them. The CDR3 length is 12 residues. CDR3 nucleotide sequence: TGTGCCAGCATCTCTCAGACCGGGGAGCTGTTTTTT. Encoded protein: CASISQTGELFF.

This clonotype was seen ten or more times. The chain is built from TRBV4-2 and TRBJ2-1; D is unresolved. Trimming left V 0 bases short and J 5 bases short, with 11 bases between. There are 15 residues in the CDR3. Germline V lookup: CDR1 LGHNA, CDR2 YNFKEQ. DNA for the CDR3: TGTGCCAGCAGCCAAGACTGGAGCGCGAACAATGAGCAGTTCTTC. This gives the protein CASSQDWSANNEQFF.

J is TRBJ2-7 and V is TRBV6-5; 9 bases map to TRBD2. Trimming removed 1 base from V and 5 bases from J; junction bases left unmatched: 6. There are 15 residues in the CDR3. The germline CDR1 and CDR2 sequences are MNHEY and SVGAGI. The CDR3 reads CASSYWREGGDEQYF. CDR3 coding DNA: TGTGCCAGCAGTTACTGGCGGGAGGGCGGGGACGAGCAGTACTTC.

This clonotype was counted at least ten times. This chain links TRBV30 with TRBJ2-7; D is unresolved. V gave up 3 bases and J gave up 3 bases, with 15 bases separating them. This CDR3 has 14 amino acids. The germline V gene has CDR1 GTSNPN and CDR2 SVGIG (reference sequence). The CDR3 DNA reads TGTGCCTGGAGCAACTCGGTCGAAATCTACGAGCAGTACTTC. This codes for CAWSNSVEIYEQYF.

On this clonotype itself: Since the CDR3 does not end with the conserved phenylalanine or tryptophan, this likely comes from a read error. J is TRBJ2-7 and V is TRBV4-2; TRBD2 is a possible D gene (6 bases). CDR1 and CDR2 from the germline V gene are LGHNA and YNFKEQ. Trimming pared 1 base from V and 3 bases from J, leaving 7 bases between. The CDR3 extends over 13 amino acids. The CDR3, as DNA: TGTGCCAGCAGCCAAGGCGGGGACTACGAGCAGTACTAC. Translated: CASSQGGDYEQYY.

This clonotype came up many times. V gene TRBV4-1 combines with J gene TRBJ2-2; TRBD2 agrees at 16 bases. This CDR3 comprises 18 residues. V trimming: 4 bases; J trimming: 7 bases; junction bases outside the gene matches: 9. Germline V CDR1 and CDR2: MGHRA, YSYEKL. The CDR3: CASSPTGLAGGPGGELFF. The CDR3 nucleotides read TGCGCCAGCAGCCCAACGGGACTAGCGGGAGGGCCGGGCGGGGAGCTGTTTTTT.

This clonotype has a count of ten or more. The rearrangement joins TRBV3-1 to TRBJ2-5, with 13 positions matching TRBD2. This CDR3 spans 16 amino acids. Per germline, CDR1 LGHDT and CDR2 YNNKEL (reference sequence). The V gene end was trimmed by 8 bases and the J gene end by 2 bases; junction bases not matched to a gene: 8. CDR3 coding DNA: TGTGCCAGCGGAAGGACTAGCGGGAGCTTTCAAGAGACCCAGTACTTC. Protein: CASGRTSGSFQETQYF.

This clonotype was picked up many times. At one end the junction does not follow the germline gene, possibly because of a read error. V is TRBV6-5 and J is TRBJ2-3; D uncertain. CDR1 and CDR2 from the germline V gene are MNHEY and SVGAGI. The CDR3 has 15 residues. CDR3 nucleotides: TGTGCCAGCAGTGACTCGTCAGGTGGCACAGATACGCAGTATTTT. Translating it yields CASSDSSGGTDTQYF.

This clonotype was recorded many times. This chain links TRBV10-1 with TRBJ2-3; 8 bases are a match to TRBD2. The CDR3 sequence is 15 residues long. Trimming removed 1 base from V and 3 bases from J; junction bases left unmatched: 3. Germline V gives CDR1 WNHNN, CDR2 SYGVQD (reference sequence). The CDR3 DNA reads TGCGCCAGCAGTGAGTGGCGGGAGGATACAGATACGCAGTATTTT. Its translation is CASSEWREDTDTQYF.

This clonotype was recorded many times. This chain joins TRBV13 and TRBJ2-5; 7 nucleotides align to TRBD1. V shed 7 bases and J 1 base; nucleotides not matched to a gene: 6. CDR1 is PRHDT and CDR2 is FYEKMQ in the germline V gene (reference sequence). The CDR3 is made up of 14 amino acids. DNA of the CDR3: TGTGCCAGCACCTCACCAGGGGGCCAAGAGACCCAGTACTTC. As protein: CASTSPGGQETQYF.

The chain couples TRBV4-1 to TRBJ2-1; TRBD1 or TRBD2 may be the D gene (5 bases each). CDR3 size: 12 residues. Per the germline V gene, CDR1 is MGHRA and CDR2 is YSYEKL. V lost 1 base, J lost 12 bases, and 10 bases lay in between. Here the CDR3 reads CASSQVGDGQFF. CDR3 sequence (DNA): TGCGCCAGCAGCCAAGTGGGGGATGGGCAGTTCTTC.

The V gene is TRBV9, the J gene TRBJ2-7; possibly TRBD1 or TRBD2 for D (5 bases each). The CDR3 spans 15 residues. Germline V CDR1 and CDR2: SGDLS, YYNGEE. V was clipped by 0 bases and J by 5 bases, with 15 bases between them. The CDR3 sequence: CASSVEGTPWHEQYF. The CDR3 DNA reads TGTGCCAGCAGCGTAGAAGGGACCCCATGGCACGAGCAGTACTTC. Full variable domain (missing parts from reference TRBV9 and TRBJ2-7): DSGVTQTPKHLITATGQRVTLRCSPRSGDLSVYWYQQSLDQGLQFLIQYYNGEERAKGNILERFSAQQFPDLHSELNLSSLELGDSALYFCASSVEGTPWHEQYFGPGTRLTVT.

This clonotype was detected ten times or more. The chain is built from TRBV27 and TRBJ2-3, with D possibly being TRBD1 or TRBD2 (5 bases each). The CDR3 is 15 residues long. V lost 3 bases and J 2 bases, leaving 12 bases between the germline ends. In germline, CDR1 is MNHEY, CDR2 SMNVEV (reference sequence). The CDR3 is CASSFGAGDTDTQYF. CDR3 sequence (DNA): TGTGCCAGCAGTTTCGGGGCAGGAGACACAGATACGCAGTATTTT.

As regards this clonotype: A much bigger clone sits one base away, suggesting this may be a read error. The chain uses TRBV4-1 and TRBJ2-1; perhaps TRBD2 as D (6 bases). Trimming took 5 bases from V and 10 from J, leaving 15 bases between them. The CDR3 length is 13 residues. The germline gives CDR1 MGHRA, CDR2 YSYEKL. CDR3 DNA sequence: TGCGCCAGCAGCTCGCGACTAGTGTTGGAGCAGTTCTTC. Protein sequence: CASSSRLVLEQFF.

This clonotype appeared many times. This chain uses TRBV20-1 with TRBJ2-3; a weak D match, TRBD2 (6 bases). The V gene lost 0 bases and the J gene lost 1 base, with 14 bases spanning the gap. Germline values: CDR1 DFQATT, CDR2 SNEGSKA (reference sequence). This CDR3 comprises 16 residues. The CDR3, as DNA: TGCAGTGCTAGAGAAGACCGGGAGTCGGGCACAGATACGCAGTATTTT. Its translation is CSAREDRESGTDTQYF.

Details on this clonotype: Being one base from a much bigger clone, this may be a read error. J is TRBJ1-1 and V is TRBV4-1; D gene ambiguous. The CDR3 sequence is 15 residues long. Germline CDR1 MGHRA, CDR2 YSYEKL. Trimming pared 4 bases from V and 4 bases from J, leaving 16 bases between. Here the CDR3 DNA reads TGCGCCAGCAGCCTTCACACGGGATTGAGCACTGAAGCTTTCTTT. Its protein product is CASSLHTGLSTEAFF.

This clonotype has a handful of counts. The chain uses TRBV12-3 or TRBV12-4 and TRBJ2-1, with TRBD1 identical over 7 bases. The CDR3 is 16 residues long. V trimming: 5 bases; J trimming: 4 bases; junction bases outside the gene matches: 11. As DNA, the CDR3 is TGTGCCAGCAGTCCTACCCCCGGACAGGATTACAATGAGCAGTTCTTC. This translates into CASSPTPGQDYNEQFF.

Details on this clonotype: Possible read error: a much larger clone is one base away. This chain links TRBV10-2 with TRBJ2-7; 7 nucleotides agree with TRBD1. The CDR3 length is 12 residues. CDR1 and CDR2 from the germline V gene are WSHSY and SAAADI. V lost 8 bases to trimming and J lost 4 bases; unmatched junction nucleotides: 5. This chain's CDR3 is CASAGTAYEQYF. The DNA for the CDR3 is TGCGCCAGCGCCGGGACAGCTTACGAGCAGTACTTC.

Comment on this clonotype: This sequence may be a read error, since a much larger clone differs from it by one base. The CDR3 DNA is TGCAGCGTAACTGGGGAGGTTGCCGGCGCTGCCTTCGAGCAGTACTTC. Protein: CSVTGEVAGAAFEQYF. J is TRBJ2-7 and V is TRBV29-1, with D possibly matching TRBD2 (6 bases). The CDR3 extends over 16 amino acids. Looked up from germline, CDR1 is SQVTM and CDR2 is ANQGSEA. V shed 6 bases and J shed 6 bases, with 27 bases lying between them.

Only a few counts were recorded for this clonotype. The CDR3 coding sequence is TGTGCCAGCAGCTTAGCTACTAGCGGGACATCCTACGAGCAGTACTTC. Its translation is CASSLATSGTSYEQYF. The chain is built from TRBV7-9 and TRBJ2-7, with TRBD2 matching over 10 bases. Germline-derived CDR1 and CDR2 are SEHNR and FQNEAQ (reference sequence). V dropped 0 bases and J dropped 1; count of bases not matched to a gene: 3. This CDR3 has 16 amino acids. The full variable domain, in which reference TRBV7-9 and TRBJ2-7 provide the parts outside the CDR3, is DTGVSQNPRHKITKRGQNVTFRCDPISEHNRLYWYRQTLGQGPEFLTYFQNEAQLEKSRLLSDRFSAERPKGSFSTLEIQRTEQGDSAMYLCASSLATSGTSYEQYFGPGTRLTVT.

The chain employs TRBV7-9 and TRBJ2-7; 8 bases are shared with TRBD2. V gave up 4 bases and J gave up 5 bases; unmatched junction bases: 4. Germline values: CDR1 SEHNR, CDR2 FQNEAQ (reference sequence). The CDR3 covers 13 residues. This CDR3 reads CASSWPGGDEQYF. The CDR3 DNA follows: TGTGCCAGCAGCTGGCCGGGGGGGGACGAGCAGTACTTC.

This clonotype has a count of ten or more. The V call is TRBV4-1, the J call TRBJ1-5; possible D gene TRBD1, 5 bases. Germline assignment: CDR1 MGHRA and CDR2 YSYEKL. The CDR3 is 14 amino acids. Trimming left V 9 bases short and J 0 bases short, with 12 bases between. CDR3 DNA sequence: TGCGCCAGTCAACAGGTTTATAGCAATCAGCCCCAGCATTTT. Its translation: CASQQVYSNQPQHF.

The V call is TRBV11-3, the J call TRBJ2-2; either TRBD1 or TRBD2 may supply D (5 bases each). The ends were cut back, 1 base at V and 6 bases at J, with 6 bases in the middle. This CDR3 region has 13 residues. Germline-derived CDR1 and CDR2 are SGHNT and YENEEA. This CDR3 reads CASSLAGPGELFF. The CDR3 DNA reads TGTGCCAGCAGCTTAGCGGGACCCGGGGAGCTGTTTTTT.